This T cell receptor (beta chain) derives from a study of blood T cell repertoires in COVID-19 (dated by TCRdb to about 2020). As for the study more broadly: Samples covering the acute and convalescent phases of COVID-19 were provided by collaborators in the United States, Italy and Spain. The prospective study material was composed of cDNA or gDNA derived from T cells, B-cell-depleted T cells, or PBMCs. Deeply sampled blood TCRbeta repertoires from subjects exposed to, actively infected with, or recovered from COVID-19 were included in the dataset. The repertoires were released in a freely available public database meant as a resource for research on the immune response to SARS-CoV-2. The samples were drawn from two sources: the first 160 participants of the ongoing ImmuneRACE study, and over 1,000 subjects contributed by 6 global collaborators. Sample metadata almost always included a de-identified subject ID, COVID-19 status, age in years and sex. Where HLA class I and class II types were available, the types were taken from metadata supplied by the sample provider, not from assay-based typing.

TCRbeta CDR3 regions were amplified from genomic DNA using the immunoSEQ Assay, a bias-controlled multiplex PCR. Concerning the study's data processing: The number of nucleated cells in each sample was estimated by amplification of reference gene primers within the assay. To quantify the absolute abundance of each unique TCRbeta CDR3 rearrangement, sequence reads were collapsed and filtered. For each sample, productive Simpson clonality was calculated as the square root of Simpson's diversity index over productive rearrangements. This immuneACCESS table, as held by TCRdb, lists in-frame sequences with V and J called but not all clones. Of the missing ones, under half trace to an unresolved V gene in checked studies; the others have no known cause. From that table come the V and J calls and clone size; the DNA was used to work out D and trimming. The sample table records hundreds of thousands of clones; approximately 91% of these occur just once. 5.5% to 6.5% of the sample is taken by the ten largest.

Details on this clone: What this receptor recognizes is not known. Qualities for individual bases were not recorded, and no much larger clone is one base off.

Trimming accounts for 4 bases at V and 5 bases at J, while the number of junction bases matched to no gene is 10. CDR1 and CDR2 (LGHDT, YNNKEL) derive from the germline V gene (reference sequence). The CDR3 has 16 amino acids, counting the end cysteine and phenylalanine. This entry keeps only the CDR3 DNA: 48 bases, framed from base 1. The paper's findings and limits, for the study overall: The quantity of clinical and demographic metadata differed by source and by participant and was supplied without curation.

A second Seattle source provided samples from volunteer blood donors who had recovered from COVID-19. The collaborating institutions used their own protocols to collect whole blood in K2EDTA tubes. For TCRbeta analysis, collaborators shipped samples in one of three forms: frozen whole blood, isolated PBMCs, or DNA extracted from either of those sample types. The sequence was obtained from a man aged 60 to 69 who had recovered from COVID-19. Sequencing used peripheral blood. Recombination joined TRBV3-1 (or the pseudogene TRBV3-2) with TRBJ2-7, with 11 bases in between that match TRBD2. The nucleotides read TGTGCCAGCAGCCGCCCTTATACTAGCGGGAGAGACGAGCAGTACTTC. Its product reads: CASSRPYTSGRDEQYF.